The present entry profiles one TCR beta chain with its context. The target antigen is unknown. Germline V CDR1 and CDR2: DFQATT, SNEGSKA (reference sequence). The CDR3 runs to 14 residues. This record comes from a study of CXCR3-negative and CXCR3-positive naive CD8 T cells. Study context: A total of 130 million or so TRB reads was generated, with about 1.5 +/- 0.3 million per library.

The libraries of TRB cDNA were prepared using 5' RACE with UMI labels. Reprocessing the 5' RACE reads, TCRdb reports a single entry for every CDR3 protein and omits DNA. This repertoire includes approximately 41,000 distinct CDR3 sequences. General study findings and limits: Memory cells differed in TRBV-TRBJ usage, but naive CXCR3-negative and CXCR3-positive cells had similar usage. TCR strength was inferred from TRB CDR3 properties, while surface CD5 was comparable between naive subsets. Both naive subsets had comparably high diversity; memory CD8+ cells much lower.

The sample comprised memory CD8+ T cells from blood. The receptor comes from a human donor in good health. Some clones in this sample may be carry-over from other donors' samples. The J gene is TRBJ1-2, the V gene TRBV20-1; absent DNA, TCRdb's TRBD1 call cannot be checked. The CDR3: CSAWDPTSGLGYTF.